These 22 T cell receptor beta chains were sequenced from one sample in a study of blood T cell repertoires in COVID-19. Method: immunoSEQ multiplex PCR; TCRdb's copy keeps in-frame clones and lacks some. The sample holds 250,000 to 350,000 clones; more than 70% are singletons and the top ten take 10% to 12%. The sample comprised peripheral blood. These TCRs come from a woman aged 30 to 39 with COVID-19, enrolled during active disease.

This chain links TRBV5-4 with TRBJ1-2; 9 bases line up with TRBD1. V gave up 4 bases and J gave up 0 bases; unmatched junction bases: 7. Germline lookup yields CDR1 SGHNT and CDR2 YYREEE (reference sequence). The CDR3 has 16 residues. The CDR3 DNA sequence: TGTGCCAGCAGCGTAGGGGGACAGGGAGCTAACTATGGCTACACCTTC. This codes for CASSVGGQGANYGYTF.

This chain joins TRBV19 and TRBJ2-7; 7 nucleotides match TRBD1. The CDR3 spans 14 residues. The ends lost 5 bases at V and 6 bases at J; junction bases unmatched: 10. Per germline, CDR1 LNHDA and CDR2 SQIVND (reference sequence). The DNA of the CDR3 is TGTGCCAGTAGTGGCGGACAGGTTGGGACCGAGCAGTACTTC. This sequence encodes CASSGGQVGTEQYF. Complete variable domain (other parts from reference TRBV19 and TRBJ2-7): DGGITQSPKYLFRKEGQNVTLSCEQNLNHDAMYWYRQDPGQGLRLIYYSQIVNDFQKGDIAEGYSVSREKKESFPLTVTSAQKNPTAFYLCASSGGQVGTEQYFGPGTRLTVT.

CDR3 residues: CASSYSPTGVGPEAFF. The CDR3 DNA is TGTGCCAGCAGTTACTCGCCGACAGGGGTTGGTCCTGAAGCTTTCTTT. The V and J genes are TRBV6-6 and TRBJ1-1; 8 bases are shared with TRBD1. CDR1 is MNHNY, CDR2 SVGAGI, per germline (reference sequence). V dropped 0 bases and J dropped 6; count of bases not matched to a gene: 9. The CDR3 covers 16 residues.

V is TRBV7-9 and J is TRBJ1-2, with D possibly matching TRBD1 (5 bases). V lost 5 bases to trimming and J lost 4 bases, with 17 bases between them. The length of the CDR3 is 15 residues. From germline, CDR1 is SEHNR and CDR2 FQNEAQ (reference sequence). The DNA of the CDR3 is TGTGCCAGCAGCGCCGACAGTCGAGTGGGCTATGGCTACACCTTC. Its translation is CASSADSRVGYGYTF.

The rearrangement uses TRBV5-1 and TRBJ2-3, with 10 bases lining up with TRBD2. Germline values: CDR1 SGHRS, CDR2 YFSETQ. The junction had 9 bases not matched to a gene; V was cut back by 5 bases and J by 3 bases. This CDR3 has 16 amino acids. The CDR3, as DNA: TGCGCCAGCAGGTTACCAATAGCGGGAGGAACAGATACGCAGTATTTT. Translation: CASRLPIAGGTDTQYF.

The V and J genes are TRBV19 and TRBJ2-7, with 8 bases matching TRBD1. CDR1 and CDR2 (germline): LNHDA, SQIVND (reference sequence). The length of the CDR3 is 14 residues. V dropped 5 bases and J dropped 0; count of bases not matched to a gene: 3. CDR3 region: CASSGTGSSYEQYF. The DNA for the CDR3 is TGTGCCAGTAGTGGGACAGGAAGCTCCTACGAGCAGTACTTC. Combining the CDR3 with reference TRBV19 and TRBJ2-7 gives the whole variable domain DGGITQSPKYLFRKEGQNVTLSCEQNLNHDAMYWYRQDPGQGLRLIYYSQIVNDFQKGDIAEGYSVSREKKESFPLTVTSAQKNPTAFYLCASSGTGSSYEQYFGPGTRLTVT.

The chain is built from TRBV21-1 and TRBJ1-1. TRBV21-1 is tagged as a pseudogene. This CDR3 has 15 residues. CDR3 region: CASPKGAGGNTEAFF. The CDR3 coding sequence is TGTGCCAGCCCTAAAGGGGCGGGGGGGAACACTGAAGCTTTCTTT.

This chain links TRBV12-5 with TRBJ2-2; 7 bases line up with TRBD1. The CDR3 consists of 14 residues. Looked up from germline, CDR1 is LGHNT and CDR2 is FRNRAP. J was trimmed by 5 bases and V by 1 base; bases with no gene match: 1. The CDR3 is CASGLGTGTGELFF. In nucleotides, the CDR3 is TGTGCTAGTGGTTTGGGGACAGGTACCGGGGAGCTGTTTTTT. Full variable domain (outside the CDR3, taken from reference TRBV12-5 and TRBJ2-2): DARVTQTPRHKVTEMGQEVTMRCQPILGHNTVFWYRQTMMQGLELLAYFRNRAPLDDSGMPKDRFSAEMPDATLATLKIQPSEPRDSAVYFCASGLGTGTGELFFGEGSRLTVL.

V gene TRBV2 combines with J gene TRBJ1-1; D gene uncertain. The length of the CDR3 is 17 residues. Germline V gene data show CDR1 as SNHLY and CDR2 as FYNNEI. V was clipped by 6 bases and J by 0 bases, with 20 bases between them. The CDR3 nucleotides read TGTGCCAGCAGCCTGTTGACTGCGGCTCGGATGAACACTGAAGCTTTCTTT. Translated, it gives CASSLLTAARMNTEAFF.

The rearrangement uses TRBV5-8 and TRBJ2-1; 7 positions agree with TRBD2. CDR3 size: 15 residues. Germline CDR1 and CDR2: SGHTS and YDEGEE. After removal of 1 base from V and 12 bases from J, the junction contained 13 bases not matched to a gene. CDR3 amino acids: CASSLRLAEAQGQFF. CDR3 nucleotides: TGTGCCAGCAGCTTGCGGCTAGCGGAAGCCCAGGGGCAGTTCTTC.

The J gene is TRBJ2-2, the V gene TRBV28; TRBD2 matches 13 bases. CDR3 size: 17 residues. J lost 6 bases, V lost 6 bases, and 10 bases had no gene match. Germline V gene data show CDR1 as MDHEN and CDR2 as SYDVKM. The CDR3 protein is CASSKFTSGRAPGELFF. The DNA of the CDR3 is TGTGCCAGCAGCAAATTTACTAGCGGGAGGGCCCCCGGGGAGCTGTTTTTT.

The V call is TRBV30, the J call TRBJ1-2; D is undetermined. This CDR3 spans 13 amino acids. V lost 1 base, J lost 4 bases, and 10 bases lay in between. Germline V gives CDR1 GTSNPN, CDR2 SVGIG (reference sequence). The CDR3 reads CAWSGEYGYGYTF. The CDR3 nucleotides read TGTGCCTGGAGTGGCGAATACGGCTATGGCTACACCTTC.

The gene calls are TRBV11-3 and TRBJ2-3; D gene uncertain. The V and J ends lost 1 base and 7 bases respectively, with 9 bases between them. Germline values: CDR1 SGHNT, CDR2 YENEEA. CDR3 length: 13 residues. The DNA for the CDR3 is TGTGCCAGCAGCTTAGGGTTGGCTTATACGCAGTATTTT. Translated: CASSLGLAYTQYF. The variable domain in full, with the rest retrieved from reference TRBV11-3 and TRBJ2-3, is EAGVVQSPRYKIIEKKQPVAFWCNPISGHNTLYWYLQNLGQGPELLIRYENEEAVDDSQLPKDRFSAERLKGVDSTLKIQPAELGDSAVYLCASSLGLAYTQYFGPGTRLTVL.

The CDR3 reads CASALDRSYEQYF. The DNA for the CDR3 is TGCGCCAGCGCCCTGGACAGGAGCTACGAGCAGTACTTC. This chain connects TRBV5-1 to TRBJ2-7; 7 nucleotides line up with TRBD1. With V trimmed by 7 bases and J by 3 bases, 7 bases remained unmatched. Germline V CDR1 and CDR2: SGHRS, YFSETQ. There are 13 residues in the CDR3.

This clone was seen just once. The gene calls are TRBV30 and TRBJ2-4, with D maybe TRBD1 (6 bases). Between the trimmed V and J ends, which lost 7 bases and 0 bases, there was a span of 13 bases. Germline V CDR1 and CDR2: GTSNPN, SVGIG (reference sequence). CDR3 size: 14 residues. The CDR3: CAFGQTLAKNIQYF. The CDR3 DNA sequence: TGTGCCTTCGGACAGACCCTAGCCAAAAACATTCAGTACTTC.

This chain uses TRBV27 with TRBJ1-5; TRBD1 is a possible D gene (6 bases). Between the trimmed V and J ends, which lost 6 bases and 7 bases, there was a span of 16 bases. The germline CDR1 and CDR2 sequences are MNHEY and SMNVEV (reference sequence). CDR3 size: 14 residues. This CDR3 reads CASSLGGGQQPQHF. The CDR3 DNA reads TGTGCCAGCAGCCTGGGGGGGGGCCAGCAGCCCCAGCATTTT.

The gene calls are TRBV3-1 (or the pseudogene TRBV3-2) and TRBJ1-1; TRBD1 might be the D (5 bases). Germline lookup yields CDR1 LGHDT and CDR2 YNNKEL (reference sequence). Trimming shortened V by 3 bases and J by 0 bases, and 11 bases separated the two germline ends. The CDR3 spans 15 residues. The CDR3 loop is CASSQGGPVNTEAFF. In nucleotides, the CDR3 is TGTGCCAGCAGCCAGGGGGGACCGGTGAACACTGAAGCTTTCTTT.

The chain has TRBV30 and TRBJ2-5, with TRBD2 matching over 7 bases. Trimming took 6 bases from V and 5 from J; bases not matched to a gene: 6. The germline CDR1 and CDR2 sequences are GTSNPN and SVGIG (reference sequence). CDR3 length: 12 amino acids. CDR3 in amino acids: CACTSALETQYF. Written as DNA, the CDR3 is TGTGCCTGTACTAGCGCCCTTGAGACCCAGTACTTC.

The chain carries TRBV7-3 and TRBJ2-2; a weak D match, TRBD1 (5 bases). Germline values: CDR1 SGHTA, CDR2 FQGTGA. V was shortened by 5 bases and J by 4 bases, with 11 bases between the two germline ends. The CDR3 has 14 residues. The CDR3 region is CASSAQDITGELFF. CDR3 sequence (DNA): TGTGCCAGCAGCGCACAGGATATCACCGGGGAGCTGTTTTTT.

The V and J genes are TRBV24-1 and TRBJ2-3; the D gene is possibly TRBD1 (6 bases). The CDR3 is made up of 13 amino acids. V shed 0 bases and J shed 10 bases, with 10 bases lying between them. Per germline, CDR1 KGHDR and CDR2 SFDVKD. The CDR3 DNA reads TGTGCCACCAGTGATTTGCAGGGGTGGGCGCAGTATTTT. Translating it yields CATSDLQGWAQYF.

A word on this clone: This sample includes further DNA sequences coding for the same CDR3. The chain couples TRBV28 to TRBJ1-3; 7 bases are a match to TRBD1. V lost 3 bases, J lost 4 bases, and 3 bases stayed unmatched. The CDR3 spans 14 residues. Germline CDR1 reads MDHEN; CDR2 reads SYDVKM. CDR3 loop: CASSFRGTGNTIYF. The CDR3 DNA sequence: TGTGCCAGCAGTTTCAGGGGGACGGGAAACACCATATATTTT.

Turning to this clone: At the DNA level, this CDR3 is encoded by other sequences in the same sample as well. The V call is TRBV27, the J call TRBJ2-7; no clear D. CDR3 length equals 13 residues. Germline-derived CDR1 and CDR2 are MNHEY and SMNVEV (reference sequence). Trimming took off 2 bases at V and 2 bases at J, with 7 bases between the two ends. The DNA for the CDR3 is TGTGCCAGCAGTTTAGCCCAGACCTACGAGCAGTACTTC. Residues: CASSLAQTYEQYF.